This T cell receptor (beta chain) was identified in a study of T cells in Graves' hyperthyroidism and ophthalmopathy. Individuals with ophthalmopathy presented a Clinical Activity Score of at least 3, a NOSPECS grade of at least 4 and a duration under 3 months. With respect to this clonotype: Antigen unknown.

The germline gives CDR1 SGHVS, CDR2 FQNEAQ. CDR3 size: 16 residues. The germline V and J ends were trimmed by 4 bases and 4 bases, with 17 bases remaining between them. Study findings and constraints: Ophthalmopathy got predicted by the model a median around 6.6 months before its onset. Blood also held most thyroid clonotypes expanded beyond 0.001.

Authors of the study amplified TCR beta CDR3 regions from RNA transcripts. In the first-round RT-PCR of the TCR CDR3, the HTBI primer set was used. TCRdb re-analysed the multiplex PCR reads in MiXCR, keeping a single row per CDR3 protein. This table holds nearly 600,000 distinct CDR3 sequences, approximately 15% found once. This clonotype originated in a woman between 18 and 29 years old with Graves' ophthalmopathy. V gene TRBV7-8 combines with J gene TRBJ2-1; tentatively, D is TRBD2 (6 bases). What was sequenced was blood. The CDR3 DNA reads TGTGCCAGCAGCTCAACCGGGACTGGAGGATACAATGAGCAGTTCTTC. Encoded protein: CASSSTGTGGYNEQFF.